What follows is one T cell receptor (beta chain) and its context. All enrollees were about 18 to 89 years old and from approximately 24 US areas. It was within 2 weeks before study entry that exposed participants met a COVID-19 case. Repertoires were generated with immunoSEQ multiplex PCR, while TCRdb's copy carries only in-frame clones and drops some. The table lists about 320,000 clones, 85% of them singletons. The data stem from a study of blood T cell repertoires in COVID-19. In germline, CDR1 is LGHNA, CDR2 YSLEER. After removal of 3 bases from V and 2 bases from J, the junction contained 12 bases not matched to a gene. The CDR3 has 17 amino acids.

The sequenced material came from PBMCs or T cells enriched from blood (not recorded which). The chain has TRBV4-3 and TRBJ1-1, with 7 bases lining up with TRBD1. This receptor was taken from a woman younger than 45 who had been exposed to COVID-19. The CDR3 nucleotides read TGCGCCAGCAGCCAGGGCCCCACAGGGGTAGGAAACACTGAAGCTTTCTTT. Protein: CASSQGPTGVGNTEAFF.